This TCR beta chain was sequenced in a study of graft-versus-host responses after intestinal transplantation. Study-level information: Transplant recipients had multivisceral, liver-intestinal, or isolated intestinal grafts. Uniformly, recipients were administered anti-thymocyte globulin induction with subsequent tacrolimus and steroids for roughly three years. Points from the study as a whole: Early after transplant, HvG declines were associated with peak levels of circulating GvH clones.

A remark on this clone: What it binds is not known.

TCRdb's copy holds only in-frame clones and misses some; the assay was immunoSEQ multiplex PCR. The repertoire holds roughly 92,000 clones, with 85% to 90% as singletons. The sequences come from unstimulated CD4+ T cells sorted from spleen or lymph node cells, collected before intestinal transplant. The receptor was derived from a human donor who received an intestinal transplant.

For the CDR3, the DNA is TGTGCCAGCTCACCGAGCCGTGAGTACAATGAGCAGTTCTTC. This sequence encodes CASSPSREYNEQFF. The rearrangement joins TRBV18 to TRBJ2-1; D uncertain. V was trimmed by 3 bases and J by 4 bases, leaving 10 bases between them. Germline lookup yields CDR1 KGHSH and CDR2 LQKENI. This CDR3 is 14 amino acids long.